Included here is one TCR beta chain sequence, with context. The target antigen is unknown. Per germline, CDR1 SGHRS and CDR2 YFSETQ. With 5 bases removed from V and 10 bases from J, the gap between germline ends came to 10 bases. This CDR3 has 11 residues. These data are taken from a study of blood T cells in healthy people across ages. On the study more broadly: Template switching caught about one barcoded beta molecule for each two T cells.

Investigators took about 10 milliliters of peripheral blood from every donor. Regarding the study as a whole: Diversity was estimated from one million T cells, and these estimates were considered underestimates.

A second PCR of about 6 to 11 cycles used a sample-barcoded 5' primer and a J-beta primer mix. TCRdb processed the 5' RACE reads anew with MiXCR; each CDR3 protein has one entry. The sample contains about 570,000 distinct CDR3 sequences, 27% of which appear only once. The sample was blood. The receptor was isolated from a woman aged 70-85 years in good health. V gene TRBV5-1 combines with J gene TRBJ2-1, with a weak D call TRBD1 (6 bases). CDR3 region: CASSQGYEQFF. CDR3 bases: TGCGCCAGCAGTCAGGGGTACGAGCAGTTCTTC. The whole variable domain, filled in from reference TRBV5-1 and TRBJ2-1, reads KAGVTQTPRYLIKTRGQQVTLSCSPISGHRSVSWYQQTPGQGLQFLFEYFSETQRNKGNFPGRFSGRQFSNSRSEMNVSTLELGDSALYLCASSQGYEQFFGPGTRLTVL.